This TCR beta chain stems from a study of blood T cell repertoires in COVID-19. As for the study in general: Specimens from acute and convalescent COVID-19 originated in the United States, Italy and Spain. In each case, the material was cDNA or gDNA derived from T cells, B-cell-depleted T cells, or PBMCs.

CDR1 and CDR2 from the germline V gene are MDHEN and SYDVKM. J was trimmed by 5 bases and V by 1 base; bases with no gene match: 1. This CDR3 is 14 amino acids long. Enrollment of patients from Seattle took place during active infection, with longitudinal follow-up. As originally analysed: Amplification of reference gene primers was used by the study to estimate nucleated cell counts. Libraries were prepared by immunoSEQ multiplex PCR; TCRdb keeps only in-frame clonotypes and omits some of them. V and J calls and clone size come straight from that table; D and trimming were deduced from the DNA. This sample yields about 71,000 clones, of which around 83% are seen a single time; around 7% belongs to the top ten.

The rearrangement uses TRBV28 and TRBJ2-3, with 9 bases aligning to TRBD2. Sequenced input: peripheral blood. The TCR was taken from a man aged 25-45 years with COVID-19, enrolled during active disease. In nucleotides, the CDR3 is TGTGCCAGCAGTTTATCACTAGCGGGAGATACGCAGTATTTT. Protein product: CASSLSLAGDTQYF.